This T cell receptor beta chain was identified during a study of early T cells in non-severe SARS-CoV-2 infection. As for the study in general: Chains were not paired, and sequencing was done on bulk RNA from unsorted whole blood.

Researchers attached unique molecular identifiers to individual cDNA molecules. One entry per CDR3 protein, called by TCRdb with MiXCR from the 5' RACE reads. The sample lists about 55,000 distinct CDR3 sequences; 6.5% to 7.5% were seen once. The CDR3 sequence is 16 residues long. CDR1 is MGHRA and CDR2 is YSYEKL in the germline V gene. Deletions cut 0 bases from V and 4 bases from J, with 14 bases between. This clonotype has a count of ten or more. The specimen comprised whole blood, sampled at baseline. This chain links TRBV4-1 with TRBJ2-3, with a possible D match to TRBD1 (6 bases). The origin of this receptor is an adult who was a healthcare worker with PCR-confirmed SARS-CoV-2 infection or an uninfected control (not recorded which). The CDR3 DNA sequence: TGCGCCAGCAGCCAAGAACGTCCCAGGGGCCCAGATACGCAGTATTTT. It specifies CASSQERPRGPDTQYF.